The clone carrying this T cell receptor beta chain was seen once. Libraries were prepared by immunoSEQ multiplex PCR; TCRdb keeps only in-frame clonotypes and omits some of them. The sample includes some 130,000 clones, roughly three quarters of them seen just once. There are 15 residues in the CDR3. Trimming cost V 4 bases and J 9 bases; bases outside gene matches: 9. CDR1 MGHRA and CDR2 YSYEKL come from the germline V gene. This specimen comes from a study of blood T cell repertoires in COVID-19. Study-level information: Sample material is recorded as cDNA or gDNA derived from T cells, B-cell-depleted T cells, or PBMCs.

This TCR derives from a woman in her 70s with acute or convalescent COVID-19. The sample consisted of peripheral blood. V gene TRBV4-1 combines with J gene TRBJ1-6, with 7 bases identical to TRBD1. CDR3 region: CASSLSPTGTSPLHF. For the CDR3, the DNA is TGCGCCAGCAGCCTATCCCCGACAGGGACTTCACCCCTCCACTTT.